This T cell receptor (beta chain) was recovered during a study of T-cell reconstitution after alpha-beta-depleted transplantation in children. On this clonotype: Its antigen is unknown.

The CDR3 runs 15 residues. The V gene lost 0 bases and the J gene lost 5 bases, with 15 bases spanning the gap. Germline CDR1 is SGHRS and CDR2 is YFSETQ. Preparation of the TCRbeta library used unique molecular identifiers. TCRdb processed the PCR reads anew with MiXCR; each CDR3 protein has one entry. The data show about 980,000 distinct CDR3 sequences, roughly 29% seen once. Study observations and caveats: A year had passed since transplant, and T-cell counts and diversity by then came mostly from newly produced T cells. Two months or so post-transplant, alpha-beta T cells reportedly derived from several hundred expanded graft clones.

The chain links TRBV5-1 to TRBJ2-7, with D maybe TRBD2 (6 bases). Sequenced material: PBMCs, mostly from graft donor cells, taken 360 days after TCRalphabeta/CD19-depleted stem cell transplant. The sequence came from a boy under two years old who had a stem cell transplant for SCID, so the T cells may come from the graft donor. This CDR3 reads CASSLGGTDHHEQYF. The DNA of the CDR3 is TGCGCCAGCAGCTTGGGCGGGACGGATCACCACGAGCAGTACTTC.